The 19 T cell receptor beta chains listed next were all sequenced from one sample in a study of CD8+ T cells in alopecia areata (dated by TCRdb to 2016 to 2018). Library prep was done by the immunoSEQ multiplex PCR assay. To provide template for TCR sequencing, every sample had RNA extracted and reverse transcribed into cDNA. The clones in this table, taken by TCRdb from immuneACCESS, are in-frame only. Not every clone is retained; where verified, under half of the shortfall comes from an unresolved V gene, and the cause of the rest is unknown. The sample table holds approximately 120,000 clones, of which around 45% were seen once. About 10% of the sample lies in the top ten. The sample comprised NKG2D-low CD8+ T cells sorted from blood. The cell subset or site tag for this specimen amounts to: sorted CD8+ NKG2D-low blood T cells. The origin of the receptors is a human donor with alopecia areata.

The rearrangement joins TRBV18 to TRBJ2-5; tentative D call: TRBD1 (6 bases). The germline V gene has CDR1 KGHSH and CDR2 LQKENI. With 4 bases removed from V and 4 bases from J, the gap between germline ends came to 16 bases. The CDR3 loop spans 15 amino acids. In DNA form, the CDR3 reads TGTGCCAGCTCACAAGGACAGAGAAGGACAGAGACCCAGTACTTC. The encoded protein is CASSQGQRRTETQYF.

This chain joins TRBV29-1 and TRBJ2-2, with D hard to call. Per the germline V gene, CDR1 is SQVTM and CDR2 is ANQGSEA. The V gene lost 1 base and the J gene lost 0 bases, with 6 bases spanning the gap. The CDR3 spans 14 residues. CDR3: CSVEADPNTGELFF. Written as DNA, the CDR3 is TGCAGCGTTGAAGCGGATCCGAACACCGGGGAGCTGTTTTTT.

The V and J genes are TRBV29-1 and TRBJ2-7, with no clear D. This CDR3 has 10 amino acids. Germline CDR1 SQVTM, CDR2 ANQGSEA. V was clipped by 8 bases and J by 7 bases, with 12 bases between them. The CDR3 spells CSPAPREQYF. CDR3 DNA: TGCAGCCCGGCCCCCCGAGAGCAGTACTTC.

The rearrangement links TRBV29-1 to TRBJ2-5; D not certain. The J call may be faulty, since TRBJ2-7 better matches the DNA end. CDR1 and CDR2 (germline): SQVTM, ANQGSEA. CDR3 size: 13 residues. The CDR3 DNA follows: TGCAGCGCCGAAACAGAGGCCTCCTACGAGCAGTACTTC. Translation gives CSAETEASYEQYF.

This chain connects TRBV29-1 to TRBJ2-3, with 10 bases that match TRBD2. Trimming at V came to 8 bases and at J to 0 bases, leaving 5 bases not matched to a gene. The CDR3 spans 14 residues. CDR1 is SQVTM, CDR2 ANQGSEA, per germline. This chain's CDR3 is CSTGLADSTDTQYF. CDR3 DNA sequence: TGCAGCACCGGACTAGCGGATAGCACAGATACGCAGTATTTT.

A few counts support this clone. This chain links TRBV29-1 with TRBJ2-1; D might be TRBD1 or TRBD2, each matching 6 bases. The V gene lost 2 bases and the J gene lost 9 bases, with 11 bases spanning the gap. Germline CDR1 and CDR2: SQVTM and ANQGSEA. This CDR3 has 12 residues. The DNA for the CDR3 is TGCAGCGTTGAATCGGGGGCAGGTGAGCAGTTCTTC. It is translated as CSVESGAGEQFF.

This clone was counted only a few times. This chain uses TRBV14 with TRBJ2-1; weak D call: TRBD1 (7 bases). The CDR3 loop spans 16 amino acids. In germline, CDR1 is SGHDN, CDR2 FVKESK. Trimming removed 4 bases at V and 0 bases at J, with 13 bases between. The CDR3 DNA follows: TGTGCCAGCAGCCCCAGGGGGGAGAGCTCCTACAATGAGCAGTTCTTC. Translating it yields CASSPRGESSYNEQFF.

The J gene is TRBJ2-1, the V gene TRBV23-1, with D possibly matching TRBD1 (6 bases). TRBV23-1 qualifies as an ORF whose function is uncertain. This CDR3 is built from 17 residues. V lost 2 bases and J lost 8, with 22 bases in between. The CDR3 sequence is CASSQTPRDIPADEQFF. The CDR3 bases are TGCGCCAGCAGTCAAACCCCCCGGGACATACCAGCGGATGAGCAGTTCTTC.

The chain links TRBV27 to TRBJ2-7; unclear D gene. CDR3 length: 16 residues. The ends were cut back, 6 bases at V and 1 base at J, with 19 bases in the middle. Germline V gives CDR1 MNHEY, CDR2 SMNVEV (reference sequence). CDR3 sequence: CASSPGRQLGSYEQYF. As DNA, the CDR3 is TGTGCCAGCAGCCCCGGTAGGCAGCTGGGTTCCTACGAGCAGTACTTC.

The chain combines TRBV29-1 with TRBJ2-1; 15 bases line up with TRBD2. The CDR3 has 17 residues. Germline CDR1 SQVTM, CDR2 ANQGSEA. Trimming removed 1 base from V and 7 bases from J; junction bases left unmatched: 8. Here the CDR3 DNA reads TGCAGCGTTGAAGGGTGGACTAGCGGGAGGGCGGGGAATGAGCAGTTCTTC. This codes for CSVEGWTSGRAGNEQFF.

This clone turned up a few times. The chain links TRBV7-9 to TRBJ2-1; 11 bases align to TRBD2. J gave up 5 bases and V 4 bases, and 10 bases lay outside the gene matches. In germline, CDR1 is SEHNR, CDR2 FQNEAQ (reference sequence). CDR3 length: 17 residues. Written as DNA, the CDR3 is TGTGCCAGCAGCTCCCCTAAGGGACTAGCGGACAACAATGAGCAGTTCTTC. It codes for CASSSPKGLADNNEQFF.

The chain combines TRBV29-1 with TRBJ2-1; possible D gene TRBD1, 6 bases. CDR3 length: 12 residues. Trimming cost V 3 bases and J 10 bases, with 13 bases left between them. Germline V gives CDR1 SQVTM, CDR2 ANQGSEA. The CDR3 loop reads CSVDRGESEQFF. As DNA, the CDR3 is TGCAGCGTTGACAGGGGCGAATCCGAGCAGTTCTTC.

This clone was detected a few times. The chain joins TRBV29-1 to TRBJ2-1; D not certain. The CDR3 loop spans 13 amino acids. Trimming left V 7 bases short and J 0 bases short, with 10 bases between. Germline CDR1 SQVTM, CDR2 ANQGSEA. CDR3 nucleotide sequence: TGCAGCGCCTACAGCGACTCCTACAATGAGCAGTTCTTC. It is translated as CSAYSDSYNEQFF.

The CDR3, as DNA: TGTGCCAGCAGTGAGGCTTCCGGGACAGGGGCGTACGAGCAGTACTTC. This translates into CASSEASGTGAYEQYF. The V gene is TRBV6-1, the J gene TRBJ2-7, with 10 positions matching TRBD1. The CDR3 runs 16 residues. Germline CDR1 is MNHNS and CDR2 is SASEGT. Losses at the gene ends were 3 bases for V and 4 bases for J; bases not matched to a gene: 9.

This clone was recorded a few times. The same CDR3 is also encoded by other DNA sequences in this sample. The CDR3 DNA is TGTGCCAGCAGGGGTTACGAGCAGTACTTC. Translated: CASRGYEQYF. The rearrangement joins TRBV2 to TRBJ2-7; D not certain. CDR1 SNHLY and CDR2 FYNNEI come from the germline V gene. The CDR3 length is 10 residues. V lost 6 bases and J 4 bases, leaving 4 bases between the germline ends. The full variable domain, with the rest looked up from reference TRBV2 and TRBJ2-7, is EPEVTQTPSHQVTQMGQEVILRCVPISNHLYFYWYRQILGQKVEFLVSFYNNEISEKSEIFDDQFSVERPDGSNFTLKIRSTKLEDSAMYFCASRGYEQYFGPGTRLTVT.

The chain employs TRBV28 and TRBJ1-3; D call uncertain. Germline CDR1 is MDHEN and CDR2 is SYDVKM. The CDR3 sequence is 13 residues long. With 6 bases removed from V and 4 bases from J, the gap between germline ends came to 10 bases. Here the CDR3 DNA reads TGTGCCAGCAGATACGCGCTGGGAAACACCATATATTTT. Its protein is CASRYALGNTIYF.

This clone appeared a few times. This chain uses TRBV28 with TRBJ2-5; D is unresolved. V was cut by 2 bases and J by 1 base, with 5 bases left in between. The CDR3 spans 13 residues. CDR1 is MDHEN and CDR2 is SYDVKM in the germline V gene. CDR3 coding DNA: TGTGCCAGCAGTTTAAACAGCCAAGAGACCCAGTACTTC. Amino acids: CASSLNSQETQYF.

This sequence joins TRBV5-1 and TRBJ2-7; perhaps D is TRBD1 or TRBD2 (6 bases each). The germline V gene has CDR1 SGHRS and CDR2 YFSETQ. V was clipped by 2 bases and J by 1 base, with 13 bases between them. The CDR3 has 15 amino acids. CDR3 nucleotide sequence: TGCGCCAGCAGCTTCGGCGAGGGGGGATCCTACGAGCAGTACTTC. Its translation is CASSFGEGGSYEQYF.

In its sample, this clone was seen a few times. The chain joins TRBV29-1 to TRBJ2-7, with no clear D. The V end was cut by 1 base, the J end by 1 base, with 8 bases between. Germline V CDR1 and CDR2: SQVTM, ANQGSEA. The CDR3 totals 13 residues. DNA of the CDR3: TGCAGCGTTGAAGGTTTCAGGTCCTACGAGCAGTACTTC. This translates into CSVEGFRSYEQYF.